The clone carrying this TCR beta chain occurred many times. This specimen belongs to a study of molecular identifiers for immune sequencing clone quantification. TCRdb fed the PCR reads into MiXCR, producing one record per CDR3 protein. The table records about 97,000 distinct CDR3 sequences, around 24% of them present only once. CDR1 is SGDLS, CDR2 YYNGEE, per germline. The CDR3 is 15 amino acids. Trimming took off 0 bases at V and 5 bases at J, with 14 bases between the two ends. The V and J genes are TRBV9 and TRBJ1-1, with D perhaps matching TRBD1 (6 bases). The source is a human donor in good health. Some libraries in this study had Jurkat cell RNA spiked in. Source material: naive CD8+ T cells from blood, with Jurkat cell RNA spiked in. Subset noted: FACS-sorted CD8+CD4-CCR7+CD45RA+ naive T cells. CDR3 loop: CASSVATGQGTEAFF. DNA of the CDR3: TGTGCCAGCAGCGTAGCTACAGGGCAGGGGACTGAAGCTTTCTTT.